Listed below are T cell receptor beta chains from one sample, sequenced in a study of cytomegalovirus exposure and HLA in healthy donors. The table came from immunoSEQ multiplex PCR; TCRdb's copy has only in-frame clones and leaves some out. The sample holds around 190,000 clones, 78% seen once. Sequencing was carried out using PBMCs. All receptors come from a woman younger than 45 in good health and CMV-seropositive. The CDR3 runs from the conserved cysteine through the conserved F or W. The D gene is left open where the match is weak. Not all rows give a size; the values are once, few, many and, for expanded clones, a class.

v_gene,j_gene,d_gene,abundance,CDR3aa,CDR3nt
TRBV2,TRBJ1-6,NA,NA,CASSEAAGARNSPLHF,TGTGCCAGCAGTGAGGCCGCAGGGGCGAGGAATTCACCCCTCCACTTT
TRBV10-1,TRBJ1-2,TRBD1,NA,CASIKDRGDGYTF,TGCGCCAGCATTAAGGACAGGGGAGATGGCTACACCTTC
TRBV4-1,TRBJ2-7,TRBD2,NA,CASSLSTRTSGSYEQYF,TGCGCCAGCAGCCTCTCTACTAGGACTAGCGGATCCTACGAGCAGTACTTC
TRBV14,TRBJ1-2,NA,NA,CASSQDSVRVDGYTF,TGTGCCAGCAGCCAAGATAGTGTCAGGGTAGATGGCTACACCTTC
TRBV5-5,TRBJ2-5,TRBD1,NA,CASSPRDRRLGETQYF,TGTGCCAGCAGCCCCCGGGACAGGCGGCTGGGGGAGACCCAGTACTTC
TRBV15,TRBJ2-1,NA,NA,CATRLKGRGGEQFF,TGTGCCACCAGATTAAAGGGAAGGGGTGGTGAGCAGTTCTTC
TRBV10-1,TRBJ2-2,TRBD2,NA,CASSRTSGSTGELFF,TGCGCCAGCAGTAGGACTAGCGGGAGCACCGGGGAGCTGTTTTTT
TRBV27,TRBJ2-1,TRBD2,NA,CASQSGTSGRNEQFF,TGTGCCAGTCAGTCCGGGACTAGCGGGAGGAATGAGCAGTTCTTC
TRBV28,TRBJ2-7,NA,few,CATRDYEQYF,TGTGCCACCCGGGACTACGAGCAGTACTTC
TRBV21-1,TRBJ2-3,NA,NA,CASSKKSDPYKDTQYF,TGTGCCAGCAGCAAAAAGAGCGACCCCTACAAAGATACGCAGTATTTT
TRBV30,TRBJ2-3,TRBD2,NA,CAWSPRGADTQYF,TGTGCCTGGAGTCCGCGGGGGGCGGATACGCAGTATTTT
TRBV15,TRBJ2-5,NA,NA,CATSSGGVIVGETQYF,TGTGCCACCAGCAGCGGAGGGGTGATTGTGGGAGAGACCCAGTACTTC
TRBV7-6,TRBJ1-4,TRBD1,NA,CASRNSGGTNEKLFF,TGTGCCAGCAGAAACTCAGGGGGCACTAATGAAAAACTGTTTTTT
TRBV5-1,TRBJ2-7,TRBD1,NA,CASSLDATGGGEQYF,TGCGCCAGCAGCTTGGACGCGACAGGGGGAGGCGAGCAGTACTTC
TRBV19,TRBJ2-1,NA,NA,CASSNGYNEQFF,TGTGCCAGTAGTAACGGCTACAATGAGCAGTTCTTC
TRBV4-2,TRBJ2-5,TRBD2,once,CASSQAPGGFQETQYF,TGTGCCAGCAGCCAAGCGCCGGGGGGGTTCCAAGAGACCCAGTACTTC
TRBV9,TRBJ2-6,NA,NA,CASSFRYRASGANVLTF,TGTGCCAGCAGCTTCCGTTACAGGGCCTCTGGGGCCAACGTCCTGACTTTC
TRBV5-1,TRBJ2-5,TRBD2,NA,CASSYLAGGRETQYF,TGCGCCAGCAGCTACCTAGCGGGAGGGAGAGAGACCCAGTACTTC
TRBV7-9,TRBJ2-7,TRBD2,NA,CASSRSVAGDYEQYF,TGTGCCAGCAGCCGTAGCGTAGCGGGAGACTACGAGCAGTACTTC
TRBV6-4,TRBJ2-1,TRBD2,few,CASSQTGTSGYNEQFF,TGTGCCAGCAGCCAGACAGGGACTAGCGGATACAATGAGCAGTTCTTC